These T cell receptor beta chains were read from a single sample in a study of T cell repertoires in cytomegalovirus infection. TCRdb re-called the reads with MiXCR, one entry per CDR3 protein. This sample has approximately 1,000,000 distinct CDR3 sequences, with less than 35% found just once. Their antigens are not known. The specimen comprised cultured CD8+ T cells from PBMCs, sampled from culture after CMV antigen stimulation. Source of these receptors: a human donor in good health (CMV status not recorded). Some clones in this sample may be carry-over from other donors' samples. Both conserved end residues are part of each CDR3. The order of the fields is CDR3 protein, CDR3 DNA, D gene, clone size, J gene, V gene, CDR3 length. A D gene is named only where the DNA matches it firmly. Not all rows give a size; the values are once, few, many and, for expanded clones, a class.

CASSVPPTGPNIPLHF,TGTGCCAGCAGCGTACCCCCCACAGGGCCTAATATCCCCCTCCACTTT,.,.,TRBJ1-6,TRBV7-9,16
CASSLGLPGVADTQYF,TGTGCCAGCAGCTTAGGGTTACCGGGGGTTGCAGATACGCAGTATTTT,.,many,TRBJ2-3,TRBV7-9,16
CASSANMNYGYTF,TGTGCCAGCAGTGCCAATATGAACTATGGCTACACCTTC,.,.,TRBJ1-2,TRBV6-1,13
CASSQDVLVDTEAFF,TGCGCCAGCAGCCAAGATGTATTGGTGGACACTGAAGCTTTCTTT,.,few,TRBJ1-1,TRBV4-1,15
CASSEALPMGAWANVLTF,TGTGCCAGCAGTGAAGCGCTTCCGATGGGGGCCTGGGCCAACGTCCTGACTTTC,.,.,TRBJ2-6,TRBV2,18
CASSPRYTEAFF,TGTGCCAGCAGCCCGCGGTACACTGAAGCTTTCTTT,.,many,TRBJ1-1,TRBV7-8,12
CASSWDGPYGYTF,TGTGCCAGCAGTTGGGATGGACCCTATGGCTACACCTTC,.,few,TRBJ1-2,TRBV12-3/TRBV12-4,13
CSAPTGGARYSTDTQYF,TGCAGTGCGCCCACAGGGGGCGCGAGGTACTCTACAGATACGCAGTATTTT,TRBD1,many,TRBJ2-3,TRBV20-1,17
CAISESIDEAFF,TGTGCCATCAGTGAGTCGATAGATGAAGCTTTCTTT,.,few,TRBJ1-1,TRBV10-3,12
CASSPQGGGGIDEQFF,TGTGCCAGCAGCCCCCAAGGGGGCGGGGGAATAGATGAGCAGTTCTTC,.,once,TRBJ2-1,TRBV7-8,16
CASSLGTLSHSNQPQHF,TGTGCCAGCAGCTTAGGGACTTTATCCCATAGCAATCAGCCCCAGCATTTT,.,many,TRBJ1-5,TRBV7-2,17